This TCR beta chain was found in a study of T cell responses to AZD1222 COVID-19 vaccine. Method: immunoSEQ multiplex PCR; TCRdb's copy keeps in-frame clones and lacks some. The top ten clones hold more than 2.5% of a sample with roughly 100,000 clones, 86% of them seen once. Germline loops: CDR1 MGHRA, CDR2 YSYEKL. The V end lost 0 bases, the J end lost 6 bases, and 5 bases lay between the germline ends. There are 13 residues in the CDR3. General observations from the study: Targeting of unmutated variant regions was reportedly seen in nearly half of spike-specific TCRs.

Of note for this clone: Its target is not known.

The TCR was taken from an adult who received the MenACWY meningococcal vaccine as a control. The sample in question was peripheral blood, obtained 28 days after the second dose of the MenACWY control vaccine. This chain links TRBV4-1 with TRBJ2-2; possibly TRBD2 for D (5 bases). CDR3 protein: CASSQERAGELFF. Written as DNA, the CDR3 is TGCGCCAGCAGCCAAGAGAGGGCCGGGGAGCTGTTTTTT.